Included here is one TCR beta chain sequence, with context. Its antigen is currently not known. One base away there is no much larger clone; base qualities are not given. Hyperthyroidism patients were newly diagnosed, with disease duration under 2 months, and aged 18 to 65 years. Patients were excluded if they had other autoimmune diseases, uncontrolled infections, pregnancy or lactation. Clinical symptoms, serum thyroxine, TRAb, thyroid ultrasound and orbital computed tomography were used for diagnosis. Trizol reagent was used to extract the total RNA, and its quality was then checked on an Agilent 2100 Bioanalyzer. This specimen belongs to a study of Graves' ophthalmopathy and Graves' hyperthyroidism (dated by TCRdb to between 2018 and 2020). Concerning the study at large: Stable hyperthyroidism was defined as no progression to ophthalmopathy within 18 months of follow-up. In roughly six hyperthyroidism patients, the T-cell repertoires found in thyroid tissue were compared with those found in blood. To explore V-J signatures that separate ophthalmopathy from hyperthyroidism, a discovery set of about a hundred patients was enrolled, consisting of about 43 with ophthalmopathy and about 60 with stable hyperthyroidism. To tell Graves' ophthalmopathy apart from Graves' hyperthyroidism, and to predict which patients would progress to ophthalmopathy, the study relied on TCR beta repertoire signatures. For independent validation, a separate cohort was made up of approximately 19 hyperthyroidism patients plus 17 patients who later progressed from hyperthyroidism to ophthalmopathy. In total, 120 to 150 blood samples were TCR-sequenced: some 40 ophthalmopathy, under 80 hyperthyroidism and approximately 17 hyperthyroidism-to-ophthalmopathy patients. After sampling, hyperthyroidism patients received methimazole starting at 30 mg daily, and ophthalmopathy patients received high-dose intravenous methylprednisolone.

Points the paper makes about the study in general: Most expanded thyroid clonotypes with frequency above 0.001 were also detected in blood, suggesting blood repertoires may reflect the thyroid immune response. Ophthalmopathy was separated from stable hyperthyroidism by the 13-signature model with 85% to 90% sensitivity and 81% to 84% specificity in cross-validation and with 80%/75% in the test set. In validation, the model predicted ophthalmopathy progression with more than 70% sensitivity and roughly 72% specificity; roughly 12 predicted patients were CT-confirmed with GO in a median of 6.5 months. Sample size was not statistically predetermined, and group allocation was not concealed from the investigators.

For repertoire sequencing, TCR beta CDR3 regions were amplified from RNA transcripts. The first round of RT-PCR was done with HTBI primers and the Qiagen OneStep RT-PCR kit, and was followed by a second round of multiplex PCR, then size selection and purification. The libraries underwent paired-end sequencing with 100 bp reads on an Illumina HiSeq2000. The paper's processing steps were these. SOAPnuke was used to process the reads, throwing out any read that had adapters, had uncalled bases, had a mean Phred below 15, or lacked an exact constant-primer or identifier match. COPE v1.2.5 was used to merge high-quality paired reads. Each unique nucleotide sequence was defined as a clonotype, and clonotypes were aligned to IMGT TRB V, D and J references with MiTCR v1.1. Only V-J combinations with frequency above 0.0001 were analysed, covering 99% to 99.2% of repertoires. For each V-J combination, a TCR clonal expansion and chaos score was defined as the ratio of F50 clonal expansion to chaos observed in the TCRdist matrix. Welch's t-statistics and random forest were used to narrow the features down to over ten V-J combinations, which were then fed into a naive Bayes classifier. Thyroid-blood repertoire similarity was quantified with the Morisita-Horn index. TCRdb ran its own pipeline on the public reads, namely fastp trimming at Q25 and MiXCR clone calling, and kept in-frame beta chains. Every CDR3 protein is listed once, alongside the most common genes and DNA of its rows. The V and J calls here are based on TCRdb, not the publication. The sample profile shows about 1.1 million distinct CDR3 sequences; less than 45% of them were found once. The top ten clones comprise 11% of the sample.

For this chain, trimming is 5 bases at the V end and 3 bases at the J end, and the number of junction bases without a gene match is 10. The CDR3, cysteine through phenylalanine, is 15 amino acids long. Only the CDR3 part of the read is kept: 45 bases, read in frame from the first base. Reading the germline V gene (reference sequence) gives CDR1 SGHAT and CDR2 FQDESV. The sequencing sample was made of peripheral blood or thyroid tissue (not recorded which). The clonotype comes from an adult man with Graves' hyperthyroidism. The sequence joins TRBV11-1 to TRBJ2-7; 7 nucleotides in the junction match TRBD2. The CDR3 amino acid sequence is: CASSGVGTGGYEQYF. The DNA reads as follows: TGTGCCAGCAGCGGAGTGGGCACGGGAGGCTACGAGCAGTACTTC.